A selection of T cell receptor beta chains follows, all from one sample in a study of OX40 agonist ivuxolimab in advanced cancers. Produced via immunoSEQ multiplex PCR; TCRdb's table is partial and in-frame only. This sample has some 77,000 clones, with 90% to 95% found just once. Sample: CD4+ or CD8+ T cells sorted from blood, taken in a trial of the OX40 agonist ivuxolimab. These receptors originate from an adult with an advanced solid tumor such as melanoma, head and neck, liver or kidney cancer. The CDR3 runs from the conserved cysteine through the conserved F or W. D genes are given only for firm matches. Only some rows state a clone size, as once, few, many or a class for expanded clones.

j_call clone_size v_call d_call cdr3_aa cdr3_nt
TRBJ1-2 - TRBV7-9 TRBD1 CASSLGGGHYGYTF TGTGCCAGCAGCCTCGGAGGGGGCCACTATGGCTACACCTTC
TRBJ2-7 - TRBV30 TRBD1 CAWGQGSYEQYF TGTGCCTGGGGACAGGGCTCCTACGAGCAGTACTTC
TRBJ1-1 few TRBV11-3 - CASSLGQGSMNTEAFF TGTGCCAGCAGCTTAGGGCAGGGGTCGATGAACACTGAAGCTTTCTTT
TRBJ1-6 - TRBV27 TRBD1 CASSDRENSPLHF TGTGCCAGCAGCGACAGGGAGAATTCACCCCTCCACTTT
TRBJ2-5 - TRBV11-2 - CASSSEKETQYF TGTGCCAGCAGCTCAGAAAAAGAGACCCAGTACTTC
TRBJ1-5 - TRBV27 - CASSPYSNQPQHF TGTGCCAGCAGTCCCTATAGCAATCAGCCCCAGCATTTT
TRBJ2-5 few TRBV7-2 TRBD1 CASSLASGQGETQYF TGTGCCAGCAGCTTAGCTTCGGGACAGGGGGAGACCCAGTACTTC
TRBJ2-5 - TRBV6-1 - CASSEGPRETQYF TGTGCCAGCAGTGAAGGTCCCCGGGAGACCCAGTACTTC
TRBJ2-7 - TRBV9 - CASSVGVVRGVYEQYF TGTGCCAGCAGCGTAGGAGTAGTCAGGGGGGTTTACGAGCAGTACTTC
TRBJ2-4 - TRBV27 - CASSLLAKNIQYF TGTGCCAGCAGTTTATTAGCCAAAAACATTCAGTACTTC
TRBJ1-2 - TRBV5-4 - CASSLDRAYGYTF TGTGCCAGCAGCTTGGACAGGGCCTATGGCTACACCTTC
TRBJ2-7 - TRBV7-9 - CASSFWDEQYF TGTGCCAGCAGCTTTTGGGACGAGCAGTACTTC
TRBJ1-2 - TRBV28 - CASSLWPLYGYTF TGTGCCAGCAGTTTGTGGCCCCTCTATGGCTACACCTTC
TRBJ2-7 - TRBV7-2 - CASSLWGAGEQYF TGTGCCAGCAGCTTATGGGGGGCCGGCGAGCAGTACTTC
TRBJ1-1 - TRBV19 - CASSIRNTEAFF TGTGCCAGTAGTATCAGGAACACTGAAGCTTTCTTT
TRBJ2-7 - TRBV2 - CASSRVLSVEQYF TGTGCCAGCAGCCGGGTCCTAAGTGTCGAGCAGTACTTC
TRBJ2-4 once TRBV19 - CASSSQGGKNIQYF TGTGCCAGTAGTTCCCAAGGGGGCAAAAACATTCAGTACTTC
TRBJ2-1 - TRBV7-9 - CASGTGTRQFF TGTGCCAGCGGAACCGGGACCAGGCAGTTCTTC
TRBJ2-7 once TRBV11-2 - CASSQAQQISYEQYF TGTGCCAGCAGCCAGGCGCAACAGATCTCCTACGAGCAGTACTTC
TRBJ2-1 - TRBV5-1 TRBD2 CASSPGLAGDNEQFF TGCGCCAGCAGCCCGGGACTAGCGGGAGACAATGAGCAGTTCTTC
TRBJ2-7 - TRBV5-5 TRBD2 CASSLGLAGSYEQYF TGTGCCAGCAGCTTAGGACTAGCGGGCTCCTACGAGCAGTACTTC
TRBJ1-1 - TRBV11-1 - CASSTQPGPHF TGTGCCAGCAGCACTCAGCCGGGGCCTCACTTT
TRBJ2-1 once TRBV7-2 - CASSLGGLFGEQFF TGTGCCAGCAGCTTGGGGGGGCTGTTCGGTGAGCAGTTCTTC
TRBJ2-3 once TRBV30 - CAWGAVGVRGYTQYF TGTGCCTGGGGTGCCGTCGGGGTTCGGGGATATACGCAGTATTTT
TRBJ1-2 few TRBV6-4 TRBD1 CASSAQPGQIYGYTF TGTGCCAGCAGTGCCCAACCGGGACAGATCTATGGCTACACCTTC
TRBJ2-3 - TRBV6-5 TRBD2 CATARGGSVDTQYF TGTGCCACCGCTCGGGGGGGATCGGTAGATACGCAGTATTTT
TRBJ2-7 - TRBV28 TRBD2 CASSSIAGGEQYF TGTGCCAGCAGTTCAATAGCGGGAGGCGAGCAGTACTTC
TRBJ2-1 - TRBV27 - CASSLVARNEQFF TGTGCCAGCAGTTTAGTAGCGCGCAATGAGCAGTTCTTC
TRBJ2-1 once TRBV27 TRBD2 CASSPGTSGNNEQFF TGTGCCAGCAGCCCTGGGACTAGCGGGAATAATGAGCAGTTCTTC
TRBJ1-2 - TRBV6-6 - CASSYERMSRGYTF TGTGCCAGCAGTTACGAGCGGATGTCAAGGGGCTACACCTTC
TRBJ2-3 - TRBV27 - CASRKRPTDTQYF TGTGCCAGCAGGAAAAGGCCCACAGATACGCAGTATTTT
TRBJ1-2 - TRBV7-2 - CASSLRATGGYGYTF TGTGCCAGCAGCTTACGAGCGACAGGTGGCTATGGCTACACCTTC
TRBJ1-6 - TRBV27 - CASRLSPQSPLHF TGTGCCAGCAGGCTAAGCCCCCAATCACCCCTCCACTTT
TRBJ2-3 - TRBV5-3 TRBD1 CARSRTGADTQYF TGTGCCAGAAGCAGGACAGGGGCAGATACGCAGTATTTT
TRBJ2-1 - TRBV29-1 TRBD1 CSVEDPNRGSYNEQFF TGCAGCGTTGAAGATCCAAACAGGGGCTCCTACAATGAGCAGTTCTTC
TRBJ1-1 - TRBV28 - CASSLSGGLGAFF TGTGCCAGCAGTTTATCTGGGGGACTGGGAGCTTTCTTT
TRBJ2-3 - TRBV11-3 TRBD2 CASSRLAGEQDTQYF TGTGCCAGCAGCCGTCTAGCGGGAGAGCAAGATACGCAGTATTTT
TRBJ2-3 - TRBV7-3 - CASSISGGSTDTQYF TGTGCCAGCAGCATAAGCGGCGGGAGCACAGATACGCAGTATTTT
TRBJ1-5 - TRBV2 - CASRAGRIDQPQHF TGTGCCAGCAGGGCAGGGAGAATTGATCAGCCCCAGCATTTT
TRBJ1-5 - TRBV19 TRBD1 CASSVTGNQPQHF TGTGCCAGTAGTGTGACAGGGAATCAGCCCCAGCATTTT
TRBJ2-7 - TRBV5-1 - CASSLGGFSSYEQYF TGCGCCAGCAGCTTGGGAGGGTTTTCCTCCTACGAGCAGTACTTC
TRBJ2-2 - TRBV11-3 TRBD1 CASSLDGTDTGELFF TGTGCCAGCAGCTTAGATGGGACAGACACCGGGGAGCTGTTTTTT
TRBJ2-1 once TRBV12-5 - CASGFGDNEQFF TGTGCTAGTGGTTTCGGAGACAATGAGCAGTTCTTC
TRBJ2-1 - TRBV9 TRBD2 CASSVGGAGDYNEQFF TGTGCCAGCAGCGTAGGAGGAGCGGGAGACTACAATGAGCAGTTCTTC
TRBJ2-2 once TRBV7-8 - CASSLRSWGNLGELFF TGTGCCAGCAGCTTAAGGTCATGGGGGAACCTAGGGGAGCTGTTTTTT